The 28 T cell receptor beta chains reported below all come from one sample, sequenced in a study of T cell responses to AZD1222 COVID-19 vaccine (dated by TCRdb to the early 2020s). Receptors were amplified or captured by the immunoSEQ multiplex PCR assay. TCRdb provides this immuneACCESS table in a form limited to in-frame rearrangements. Some clones are lacking; in checked studies, under half of them reflect an unresolved V gene, and why the rest are absent is not known. The sample table lists 100,000 or so clones, roughly 87% of them with a count of one. The top ten clones comprise 2% to 2.5% of the sample. The time point label, read with the paper, signifies: about 28 days (+/-7) after the second vaccine dose. The input for sequencing was peripheral blood, taken 28 days after the second AZD1222 dose. The receptor source for this set is an adult who received the AZD1222 COVID-19 vaccine.

V usage is TRBV28 and J usage is TRBJ2-7, with D perhaps TRBD1 or TRBD2 (5 bases each). Germline V lookup: CDR1 MDHEN, CDR2 SYDVKM. The CDR3 length is 16 residues. The germline V and J ends were trimmed by 7 bases and 6 bases, with 25 bases remaining between them. CDR3 sequence (DNA): TGTGCCAGCAAAGGGAGAGGGCAGGGTTTCATTGGCGAGCAGTACTTC. It is translated as CASKGRGQGFIGEQYF.

The CDR3 sequence: CAWSDPQGKDQPQHF. The CDR3 nucleotides read TGTGCCTGGAGTGACCCGCAGGGTAAGGATCAGCCCCAGCATTTT. The chain links TRBV30 to TRBJ1-5, with a weak D call TRBD1 (5 bases). The germline V gene has CDR1 GTSNPN and CDR2 SVGIG (reference sequence). This CDR3 spans 15 amino acids. V shed 1 base and J shed 5 bases, with 15 bases lying between them.

The rearrangement links TRBV19 to TRBJ2-7, with 8 bases identical to TRBD1. With 1 base clipped from V and 5 bases from J, the junction kept 1 base outside the gene matches. This CDR3 region has 13 residues. The germline V gene encodes CDR1 LNHDA and CDR2 SQIVND (reference sequence). Here the CDR3 reads CASSIGTGNEQYF. The CDR3 DNA reads TGTGCCAGTAGTATAGGGACAGGGAACGAGCAGTACTTC.

CDR3 coding DNA: TGTGCCAGCAGTTTACTGGAGGGTCAGCCCCAGCATTTT. Translating it yields CASSLLEGQPQHF. The chain links TRBV12-3 or TRBV12-4 to TRBJ1-5; D not resolved. V lost 2 bases and J lost 6, with 8 bases in between. The CDR3 contains 13 residues.

The chain is built from TRBV15 and TRBJ1-1; D may be TRBD1 (6 bases). Trimming cost V 5 bases and J 1 base, with 23 bases left between them. The length of the CDR3 is 18 residues. The germline CDR1 and CDR2 sequences are LNHNV and YYDKDF (reference sequence). The DNA of the CDR3 is TGTGCCACCAGCTTTCTTTCGTCTCTGGGACACGAGAACACTGAAGCTTTCTTT. Its translation is CATSFLSSLGHENTEAFF. Together with reference TRBV15 and TRBJ1-1, the CDR3 gives the full variable domain: DAMVIQNPRYQVTQFGKPVTLSCSQTLNHNVMYWYQQKSSQAPKLLFHYYDKDFNNEADTPDNFQSRRPNTSFCFLDIRSPGLGDTAMYLCATSFLSSLGHENTEAFFGQGTRLTVV.

This clone came up a few times. The J gene is TRBJ2-2, the V gene TRBV10-3, with D tentatively TRBD1 (6 bases). V lost 3 bases, J lost 0 bases, and 14 bases lay in between. Germline V gene lookup returns CDR1 ENHRY and CDR2 SYGVKD. This CDR3 comprises 17 residues. CDR3 sequence (DNA): TGTGCCATCAGTGATCCAAGGACAGCCTCGAACACCGGGGAGCTGTTTTTT. It codes for CAISDPRTASNTGELFF.

The chain is built from TRBV27 and TRBJ2-1, with 7 nucleotides matching TRBD2. The V gene's germline CDR1 is MNHEY and CDR2 SMNVEV (reference sequence). V lost 6 bases to trimming and J lost 5 bases; unmatched junction nucleotides: 7. The CDR3 runs to 14 residues. CDR3 nucleotides: TGTGCCAGCAGATTTAGCGGGCACAACAATGAGCAGTTCTTC. The encoded protein is CASRFSGHNNEQFF.

V gene TRBV18 combines with J gene TRBJ2-4; 8 bases map to TRBD2. The CDR3 length is 16 residues. J gave up 0 bases and V 3 bases, and 4 bases lay outside the gene matches. Germline CDR1 and CDR2: KGHSH and LQKENI. The DNA of the CDR3 is TGTGCCAGCTCACCTGTTAGCGGGGTAGCCAAAAACATTCAGTACTTC. The encoded protein is CASSPVSGVAKNIQYF.

This clone was seen a handful of times. V and J are TRBV6-4 and TRBJ2-2; 7 nucleotides line up with TRBD2. Germline V lookup: CDR1 MRHNA, CDR2 SNTAGT. The J segment lost 4 bases and the V segment lost 4 bases, leaving 0 bases of the junction unmatched. This CDR3 is 13 amino acids long. Here the CDR3 reads CASSGGSTGELFF. The CDR3 region has the DNA TGTGCCAGCAGTGGCGGGAGCACCGGGGAGCTGTTTTTT.

V gene TRBV6-5 combines with J gene TRBJ2-6; D remains unclear. This CDR3 is 12 amino acids long. V was shortened by 8 bases and J by 3 bases, with 5 bases between the two germline ends. Germline assignment: CDR1 MNHEY and CDR2 SVGAGI. CDR3 DNA sequence: TGTGCCAGCTCCTTTGGGGCCAACGTCCTGACTTTC. Amino acids: CASSFGANVLTF.

This rearrangement joins TRBV27 to TRBJ2-1; possibly TRBD1 for D (5 bases). The CDR3 covers 15 residues. The V gene lost 6 bases and the J gene lost 1 base, with 13 bases spanning the gap. The germline V gene has CDR1 MNHEY and CDR2 SMNVEV (reference sequence). The CDR3 spells CASSLSKGSYNEQFF. CDR3 nucleotide sequence: TGTGCCAGCAGCCTTAGTAAGGGGTCCTACAATGAGCAGTTCTTC.

J is TRBJ2-5 and V is TRBV19; D unresolved. This CDR3 is 20 amino acids long. Germline V lookup: CDR1 LNHDA, CDR2 SQIVND (reference sequence). V lost 3 bases and J lost 5, with 31 bases in between. CDR3 sequence (DNA): TGTGCCAGTAGTATCATAAAGACTGATAATAGAATTGTGGTCCGGGAGACCCAGTACTTC. Translated, it gives CASSIIKTDNRIVVRETQYF.

V is TRBV7-9 and J is TRBJ2-3, with 7 bases that match TRBD2. Unmatched junction bases numbered 12, after V lost 5 bases and J lost 4 bases. CDR3 length: 16 residues. Germline CDR1 is SEHNR and CDR2 is FQNEAQ (reference sequence). This CDR3 reads CASSIRAGVGPDTQYF. Here the CDR3 DNA reads TGTGCCAGCAGCATAAGGGCGGGAGTGGGTCCAGATACGCAGTATTTT. Complete variable domain (other parts from reference TRBV7-9 and TRBJ2-3): DTGVSQNPRHKITKRGQNVTFRCDPISEHNRLYWYRQTLGQGPEFLTYFQNEAQLEKSRLLSDRFSAERPKGSFSTLEIQRTEQGDSAMYLCASSIRAGVGPDTQYFGPGTRLTVL.

The V and J genes are TRBV5-1 and TRBJ1-2, with TRBD1 as a possible D gene (6 bases). This CDR3 has 15 amino acids. Germline V gives CDR1 SGHRS, CDR2 YFSETQ. V was shortened by 3 bases and J by 2 bases, with 14 bases between the two germline ends. The CDR3: CASSSKQGYNYGYTF. The CDR3 DNA sequence: TGCGCCAGCAGCTCTAAACAGGGATACAACTATGGCTACACCTTC.

The J gene is TRBJ2-7, the V gene TRBV27; D might be TRBD1 or TRBD2, each matching 6 bases. CDR1 and CDR2 from the germline V gene are MNHEY and SMNVEV (reference sequence). The V and J ends lost 6 bases and 2 bases respectively, with 20 bases between them. This CDR3 has 16 amino acids. CDR3 bases: TGTGCCAGCAGGGCGGGGAGAGGGGGTTTCCCCTACGAGCAGTACTTC. Translating it yields CASRAGRGGFPYEQYF.

The genes are TRBV5-6 and TRBJ1-2; no firm D call. Germline values: CDR1 SGHDT, CDR2 YYEEEE. Trimming left V 0 bases short and J 4 bases short, with 13 bases between. This CDR3 is built from 15 residues. Written as DNA, the CDR3 is TGTGCCAGCAGCTTGGTCGCCAGAAGCAGCTATGGCTACACCTTC. It specifies CASSLVARSSYGYTF.

The V call is TRBV30, the J call TRBJ2-5; D is possibly TRBD1 or TRBD2 (5 bases each). V was shortened by 6 bases and J by 4 bases, with 15 bases between the two germline ends. The CDR3 covers 13 residues. Germline V gene data show CDR1 as GTSNPN and CDR2 as SVGIG (reference sequence). The CDR3 DNA sequence: TGTGCCTGTTCTCCGGGACCACTAGAGACCCAGTACTTC. Translated: CACSPGPLETQYF.

The gene calls are TRBV3-1 (or the pseudogene TRBV3-2) and TRBJ2-7; D not resolved. V lost 3 bases and J lost 6, with 12 bases in between. Germline V gene lookup returns CDR1 LGHDT and CDR2 YNNKEL (reference sequence). The length of the CDR3 is 13 residues. CDR3 coding DNA: TGTGCCAGCAGCCATGAAGACCCCAGCGAGCAGTACTTC. Protein sequence: CASSHEDPSEQYF.

The chain links TRBV15 to TRBJ2-3; D perhaps matches TRBD2 (6 bases). Germline-derived CDR1 and CDR2 are LNHNV and YYDKDF (reference sequence). There are 16 residues in the CDR3. V dropped 3 bases and J dropped 5 bases, with 18 bases sitting between them. The CDR3 region has the DNA TGTGCCACCAGCAGCACCGGGACTCTGGATGGAGATACGCAGTATTTT. Its protein product is CATSSTGTLDGDTQYF.

The CDR3 region is CASSLRMNTEAFF. CDR3 bases: TGTGCCAGCAGTTTAAGAATGAACACTGAAGCTTTCTTT. The V and J genes are TRBV27 and TRBJ1-1; D gene ambiguous. The CDR3 loop spans 13 amino acids. Germline V gives CDR1 MNHEY, CDR2 SMNVEV (reference sequence). The V and J ends lost 2 bases and 0 bases respectively, with 4 bases between them.

V gene TRBV7-6 combines with J gene TRBJ1-2, with D possibly being TRBD1 (6 bases). CDR3 size: 16 residues. Germline V lookup: CDR1 SGHVS, CDR2 FNYEAQ. V lost 2 bases to trimming and J lost 4 bases, with 17 bases between them. Here the CDR3 reads CASSLMRAGDRYGYTF. For the CDR3, the DNA is TGTGCCAGCAGCTTAATGAGAGCAGGGGATCGCTATGGCTACACCTTC.

J is TRBJ2-2 and V is TRBV27; 9 positions agree with TRBD1. V lost 3 bases and J lost 4; bases outside the gene matches: 6. This CDR3 is 16 amino acids long. Germline V gives CDR1 MNHEY, CDR2 SMNVEV (reference sequence). CDR3 DNA: TGTGCCAGCAGTTTTTGGACAGGGGATCCCACCGGGGAGCTGTTTTTT. Amino acid sequence: CASSFWTGDPTGELFF.

The chain uses TRBV18 and TRBJ2-1; no definite D call. Per the germline V gene, CDR1 is KGHSH and CDR2 is LQKENI. V gave up 1 base and J gave up 10 bases, with 11 bases separating them. This CDR3 contains 13 residues. CDR3 residues: CASSPLQDQEQFF. In DNA, the CDR3 is TGTGCCAGCTCACCACTACAAGACCAGGAGCAGTTCTTC. Using reference TRBV18 and TRBJ2-1 for the parts outside the CDR3, the full variable domain is NAGVMQNPRHLVRRRGQEARLRCSPMKGHSHVYWYRQLPEEGLKFMVYLQKENIIDESGMPKERFSAEFPKEGPSILRIQQVVRGDSAAYFCASSPLQDQEQFFGPGTRLTVL.

The V call is TRBV5-6, the J call TRBJ2-7, with 9 bases aligning to TRBD1. This CDR3 is 14 amino acids long. From germline, CDR1 is SGHDT and CDR2 YYEEEE. V shed 4 bases, J shed 4 bases, and the junction held 6 bases outside the gene matches. The CDR3 bases are TGTGCCAGCAGCAGTCCGGGACAGGGTTACGAGCAGTACTTC. Amino acid sequence: CASSSPGQGYEQYF. Full variable domain (rest looked up from reference TRBV5-6 and TRBJ2-7): DAGVTQSPTHLIKTRGQQVTLRCSPKSGHDTVSWYQQALGQGPQFIFQYYEEEERQRGNFPDRFSGHQFPNYSSELNVNALLLGDSALYLCASSSPGQGYEQYFGPGTRLTVT.

This rearrangement joins TRBV19 to TRBJ1-2; 8 bases align to TRBD1. Germline CDR1 is LNHDA and CDR2 is SQIVND (reference sequence). Unmatched junction bases numbered 6, after V lost 9 bases and J lost 3 bases. The CDR3 has 13 amino acids. The CDR3 here is CARRDRRHYGYTF. The CDR3 DNA is TGTGCCAGGCGGGACAGGAGACACTATGGCTACACCTTC.

The chain uses TRBV6-5 and TRBJ2-5, with TRBD2 matching 14 bases. V shed 4 bases and J 4 bases; nucleotides not matched to a gene: 2. Germline-derived CDR1 and CDR2 are MNHEY and SVGAGI. The CDR3 contains 15 residues. This CDR3 reads CASSSGLAGAETQYF. The CDR3 DNA reads as TGTGCCAGCAGTTCGGGACTAGCGGGAGCAGAGACCCAGTACTTC.

The chain carries TRBV6-4 and TRBJ1-2, with D perhaps TRBD1 (5 bases). Germline CDR1 reads MRHNA; CDR2 reads SNTAGT. This CDR3 region has 15 residues. The germline V and J ends were trimmed by 3 bases and 8 bases, with 19 bases remaining between them. The CDR3 DNA sequence: TGTGCCAGCAGTGAACAGGCTAGTCGTGGCGTGGGCTACACCTTC. Residues: CASSEQASRGVGYTF.

The V call is TRBV6-5, the J call TRBJ2-1; 11 nucleotides match TRBD2. The CDR3 has 15 residues. CDR1 and CDR2 from the germline V gene are MNHEY and SVGAGI. After removal of 4 bases from V and 4 bases from J, the junction contained 3 bases not matched to a gene. CDR3 DNA sequence: TGTGCCAGCAGTTCCACTAGCGGGAGTTACAATGAGCAGTTCTTC. Translated: CASSSTSGSYNEQFF.